These T cell receptor beta chains were read from a single sample in a study of T cell repertoires in cytomegalovirus infection. Antigens of these TCRs are unknown. TCRdb reprocessed the reads via MiXCR and lists one record per CDR3 protein. The top ten clones hold over 45% of a sample with about 220,000 distinct CDR3 sequences, 35% to 45% of them seen once. The source was CD8+ T cells from cultured PBMCs, collected from culture after CMV antigen stimulation. Receptor source: a human donor in good health (CMV status not recorded). Some clones in this sample may be carry-over from other donors' samples. Each CDR3 is given with its conserved first and last residue. A D gene is named only where the DNA matches it firmly. For some rows the clone size is stated as once, few or many, or as a class when expanded; others skip it.

v_call: TRBV12-3/TRBV12-4
d_call: -
j_call: TRBJ2-7
clone_size: -
cdr3_aa: CASSADRTYEQYF
cdr3_nt: TGTGCCAGCAGCGCTGACAGAACCTACGAGCAGTACTTC

v_call: TRBV6-5
d_call: -
j_call: TRBJ2-1
clone_size: -
cdr3_aa: CASSYSHGTRNEQFF
cdr3_nt: TGTGCCAGCAGTTACTCGCACGGGACACGCAATGAGCAGTTCTTC

v_call: TRBV7-8
d_call: -
j_call: TRBJ2-5
clone_size: many
cdr3_aa: CASSLDRSQQETQYF
cdr3_nt: TGTGCCAGCAGCTTGGACAGATCCCAACAAGAGACCCAGTACTTC

v_call: TRBV4-2
d_call: TRBD2
j_call: TRBJ2-1
clone_size: few
cdr3_aa: CASSQALGGSYNEQFF
cdr3_nt: TGTGCCAGCAGCCAAGCCTTGGGCGGGAGTTACAATGAGCAGTTCTTC

v_call: TRBV7-8
d_call: TRBD1
j_call: TRBJ2-2
clone_size: -
cdr3_aa: CASSWDRNTGELFF
cdr3_nt: TGTGCCAGCAGCTGGGACAGGAACACCGGGGAGCTGTTTTTT

v_call: TRBV5-1
d_call: TRBD2
j_call: TRBJ2-3
clone_size: -
cdr3_aa: CASSSRLAGISDTQYF
cdr3_nt: TGCGCCAGCAGCTCTAGACTAGCGGGGATTTCAGATACGCAGTATTTT

v_call: TRBV7-8
d_call: -
j_call: TRBJ1-4
clone_size: -
cdr3_aa: CASSSHRDPNEKLFF
cdr3_nt: TGTGCCAGCAGCTCTCACAGGGACCCTAATGAAAAACTGTTTTTT

v_call: TRBV12-3/TRBV12-4
d_call: -
j_call: TRBJ2-5
clone_size: few
cdr3_aa: CASSLQVQETQYF
cdr3_nt: TGTGCCAGCAGCTTACAGGTCCAAGAGACCCAGTACTTC

v_call: TRBV24-1
d_call: TRBD2
j_call: TRBJ2-3
clone_size: few
cdr3_aa: CATSGPGTSGRETQYF
cdr3_nt: TGTGCCACCAGTGGTCCCGGGACTAGCGGCCGAGAGACGCAGTATTTT

v_call: TRBV4-2
d_call: TRBD1
j_call: TRBJ1-1
clone_size: few
cdr3_aa: CASSQERGGLNTEAFF
cdr3_nt: TGTGCCAGCAGCCAAGAGAGAGGGGGCTTGAACACTGAAGCTTTCTTT

v_call: TRBV7-6
d_call: TRBD2
j_call: TRBJ2-1
clone_size: -
cdr3_aa: CASSLGLAGGREQFF
cdr3_nt: TGTGCCAGCAGCCTCGGACTAGCGGGGGGGCGTGAGCAGTTCTTC

v_call: TRBV12-5
d_call: -
j_call: TRBJ1-5
clone_size: -
cdr3_aa: CASGLVPGDQPQHF
cdr3_nt: TGTGCTAGTGGTTTGGTACCAGGGGATCAGCCCCAGCATTTT

v_call: TRBV6-2/TRBV6-3
d_call: -
j_call: TRBJ1-1
clone_size: once
cdr3_aa: CASWAGPSAFF
cdr3_nt: TGTGCCAGCTGGGCCGGCCCTTCAGCTTTCTTT

v_call: TRBV11-2
d_call: TRBD2
j_call: TRBJ2-1
clone_size: -
cdr3_aa: CASTPVGFWEGYNEQFF
cdr3_nt: TGTGCCAGCACCCCGGTGGGTTTTTGGGAGGGTTACAATGAGCAGTTCTTC

v_call: TRBV7-2
d_call: TRBD2
j_call: TRBJ2-1
clone_size: many
cdr3_aa: CASSLADGLAGGHEQFF
cdr3_nt: TGTGCCAGCAGCTTAGCCGACGGACTAGCGGGGGGGCATGAGCAGTTCTTC

v_call: TRBV27
d_call: -
j_call: TRBJ2-7
clone_size: few
cdr3_aa: CASTPGGVGNEQYF
cdr3_nt: TGTGCCAGCACCCCAGGGGGGGTTGGGAACGAGCAGTACTTC

v_call: TRBV7-3
d_call: TRBD2
j_call: TRBJ2-1
clone_size: -
cdr3_aa: CASSPPDGRANEQFF
cdr3_nt: TGTGCCAGCAGCCCCCCCGATGGGAGGGCCAATGAGCAGTTCTTC

v_call: TRBV19
d_call: -
j_call: TRBJ2-6
clone_size: -
cdr3_aa: CASSDTGSPGANVLTF
cdr3_nt: TGTGCCAGTAGTGACACAGGGTCCCCTGGGGCCAACGTCCTGACTTTC

v_call: TRBV14
d_call: -
j_call: TRBJ2-5
clone_size: -
cdr3_aa: CASSQEWGYFQETQYF
cdr3_nt: TGTGCCAGCAGCCAAGAGTGGGGCTACTTCCAAGAGACCCAGTACTTC

v_call: TRBV10-3
d_call: TRBD1
j_call: TRBJ2-1
clone_size: -
cdr3_aa: CAIAVLERGPGNEQFF
cdr3_nt: TGTGCCATCGCGGTATTAGAAAGGGGGCCTGGGAATGAGCAGTTCTTC

v_call: TRBV28
d_call: TRBD2
j_call: TRBJ2-4
clone_size: few
cdr3_aa: CASSFSLAGESKNIQYF
cdr3_nt: TGTGCCAGCAGTTTCTCGCTAGCGGGAGAAAGCAAAAACATTCAGTACTTC

v_call: TRBV7-7
d_call: TRBD2
j_call: TRBJ2-5
clone_size: -
cdr3_aa: CASNQGGAGETQYF
cdr3_nt: TGTGCCAGCAACCAGGGAGGGGCAGGGGAGACCCAGTACTTC